The entry below gives a single T cell receptor beta chain sequence along with its context. This sample is part of a study of CD4 and CD8 cells across lung adenocarcinoma regions. Donors had localized lung adenocarcinoma, a non-small cell lung cancer. Using its own MiXCR run on the PCR reads, TCRdb lists one record per CDR3 protein. Among fewer than 20,000 distinct CDR3 sequences listed, about half were seen once. The germline V gene encodes CDR1 MNHGY and CDR2 SAAAGT. Trimming cost V 8 bases and J 12 bases; bases outside gene matches: 16. The CDR3 runs to 14 residues. V is TRBV6-8 and J is TRBJ2-4; 7 positions agree with TRBD1. Material for sequencing was CD8+ T cells from the center of a lung tumor. This TCR was recovered from a female donor with lung adenocarcinoma. The CD4 and CD8 labels of this study may be unreliable. Written as DNA, the CDR3 is TGTGCCAGCCCGGGACAGCGAGCCACAGATACTCAGTACTTC. Its protein is CASPGQRATDTQYF.